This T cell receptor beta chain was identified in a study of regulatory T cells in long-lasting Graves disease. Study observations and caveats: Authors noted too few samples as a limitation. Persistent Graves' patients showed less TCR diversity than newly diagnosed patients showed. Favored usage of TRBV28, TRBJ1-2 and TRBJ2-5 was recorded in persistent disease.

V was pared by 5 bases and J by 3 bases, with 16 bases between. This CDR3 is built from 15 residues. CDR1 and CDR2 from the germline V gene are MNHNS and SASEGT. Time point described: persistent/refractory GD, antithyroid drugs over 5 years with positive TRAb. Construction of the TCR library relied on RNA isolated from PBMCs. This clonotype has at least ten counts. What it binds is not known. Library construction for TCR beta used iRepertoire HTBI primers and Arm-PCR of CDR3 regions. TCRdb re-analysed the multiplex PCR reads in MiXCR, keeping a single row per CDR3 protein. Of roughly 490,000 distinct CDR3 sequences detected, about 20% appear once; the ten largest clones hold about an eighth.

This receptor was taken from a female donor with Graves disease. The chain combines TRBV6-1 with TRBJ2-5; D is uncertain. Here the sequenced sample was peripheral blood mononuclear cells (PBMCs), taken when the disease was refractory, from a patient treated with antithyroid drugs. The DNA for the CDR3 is TGTGCCAGCAGTCTTCAAATCGGCCTGAAAGAGACCCAGTACTTC. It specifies CASSLQIGLKETQYF.